This T cell receptor (beta chain) was identified during a study of neurological immune-mediated disorders. Regarding the study as a whole: Among expanded clones, no CDR3 amino acid sequences were shared across subjects, a pattern suggesting private repertoires in all groups.

This clonotype was seen repeatedly, ten times or more. The antigen remains undetermined. The CDR3 runs to 14 residues. Trimming stripped 5 bases from V and 0 bases from J, with 8 bases between. Germline V lookup: CDR1 SGHKS, CDR2 YYEKEE (reference sequence). Specified time point: longitudinal time-point 2. 5'RACE with 10-nucleotide random UMIs produced the cDNA. TCRdb ran MiXCR on the 5' RACE reads and lists one entry per CDR3 protein. The data show about 49,000 distinct CDR3 sequences, about an eighth seen once. Sequences were obtained from PBMCs. This TCR derives from a male donor with HTLV-1-associated myelopathy (HAM/TSP). This chain joins TRBV5-5 and TRBJ1-4; D remains unclear. The CDR3 coding sequence is TGTGCCAGCAGAATAACTTCAACTAATGAAAAACTGTTTTTT. It codes for CASRITSTNEKLFF. The entire variable domain, with the rest obtained from reference TRBV5-5 and TRBJ1-4, is as follows: DAGVTQSPTHLIKTRGQQVTLRCSPISGHKSVSWYQQVLGQGPQFIFQYYEKEERGRGNFPDRFSARQFPNYSSELNVNALLLGDSALYLCASRITSTNEKLFFGSGTQLSVL.